This TCR beta chain was captured in a study of neurological immune-mediated disorders. Notes on the study in general: It was HTLV-1-associated myelopathy that showed the most TCR clonal expansion, while multiple sclerosis showed the least, falling below healthy controls. Expanded clones shared no CDR3 amino acid sequences across subjects, suggesting private repertoires in all groups.

By frequency in the sample, this clonotype is medium-sized. Its antigen is as yet unknown. This CDR3 comprises 14 residues. CDR1 and CDR2 from the germline V gene are DFQATT and SNEGSKA (reference sequence). V dropped 0 bases and J dropped 2 bases, with 11 bases sitting between them. Synthesis of cDNA was carried out by template-switch 5'RACE. The reaction used 10-nucleotide random UMIs. A single run covered 15-18 subjects with over 170 million TCR-beta sequences. Using its own MiXCR run on the 5' RACE reads, TCRdb lists one record per CDR3 protein. The sample lists roughly 48,000 distinct CDR3 sequences; roughly an eighth were seen once. Described time point: longitudinal time-point 3.

The TCR sequence derives from a male donor with HTLV-1-associated myelopathy (HAM/TSP). The sequencing sample was made of PBMCs. This chain connects TRBV20-1 to TRBJ2-7; D gene uncertain. The CDR3 bases are TGCAGTGCTAGAGATCCCCTCTCCACCTACGAGCAGTACTTC. This gives the protein CSARDPLSTYEQYF.